The next 17 T cell receptor beta chains were all read from a single sample in a study of regulatory T cells in long-lasting Graves disease. Libraries of TCR beta came from iRepertoire HTBI primers plus Arm-PCR of CDR3 regions. TCRdb re-called the multiplex PCR reads with MiXCR, one entry per CDR3 protein. Here the sample spans over 500,000 distinct CDR3 sequences, roughly 15% being singletons. The sample's time point: newly diagnosed GD, antithyroid drugs for less than 3 months. Generation of the TCR library employed RNA extracted from PBMCs. This sample was shared with a second study, whose subject was T cells in Graves' hyperthyroidism and ophthalmopathy.

Source: peripheral blood mononuclear cells (PBMCs), taken at new diagnosis, from a patient treated with antithyroid drugs. The receptors shown here come from a woman aged 25 to 45 with Graves disease.

This clonotype was picked up many times. CDR3 amino acids: CASSSGVGKVTGELFF. The DNA for the CDR3 is TGTGCCAGCAGTTCGGGGGTCGGGAAGGTAACCGGGGAGCTGTTTTTT. The genes are TRBV28 and TRBJ2-2; possibly TRBD2 for D (6 bases). The CDR3 spans 16 residues. V shed 4 bases and J shed 5 bases, with 17 bases lying between them. CDR1 is MDHEN, CDR2 SYDVKM, per germline.

This clonotype occurred many times. This chain links TRBV12-3 or TRBV12-4 with TRBJ2-3; TRBD1 aligns across 7 bases. The length of the CDR3 is 14 residues. V shed 6 bases, J shed 3 bases, and the junction held 6 bases outside the gene matches. This CDR3 reads CASRQGSGTDTQYF. DNA for the CDR3: TGTGCCAGCAGACAGGGGTCTGGGACAGATACGCAGTATTTT.

This clonotype occurred a few times. V is TRBV28 and J is TRBJ1-3, with D tentatively TRBD1 (5 bases). This CDR3 has 17 residues. V dropped 4 bases and J dropped 0 bases, with 16 bases sitting between them. CDR1 is MDHEN and CDR2 is SYDVKM in the germline V gene. CDR3: CASSSPPYRPSGNTIYF. In DNA form, the CDR3 reads TGTGCCAGCAGTTCCCCGCCCTACAGGCCCTCTGGAAACACCATATATTTT.

This clonotype came up many times. The CDR3 loop is CASSLEIRLAGDNEQFF. Written as DNA, the CDR3 is TGTGCCAGCAGCTTAGAAATCAGACTAGCGGGGGACAATGAGCAGTTCTTC. J is TRBJ2-1 and V is TRBV7-9; 12 nucleotides line up with TRBD2. Looked up from germline, CDR1 is SEHNR and CDR2 is FQNEAQ (reference sequence). This CDR3 is 17 amino acids long. With 1 base clipped from V and 5 bases from J, the junction kept 6 bases outside the gene matches.

This clonotype occurred many times. The gene calls are TRBV5-1 and TRBJ2-1, with D perhaps TRBD2 (6 bases). The CDR3 has 16 amino acids. Germline CDR1 SGHRS, CDR2 YFSETQ. V gave up 0 bases and J gave up 3 bases, with 13 bases separating them. DNA of the CDR3: TGCGCCAGCAGCTTGGGCCCCCTCGGGGGCTACAATGAGCAGTTCTTC. Protein: CASSLGPLGGYNEQFF.

The rearrangement links TRBV5-1 to TRBJ2-7, with D possibly TRBD2 on 6 matching bases. Trimming stripped 0 bases from V and 3 bases from J, with 10 bases between. The CDR3 runs 14 residues. Germline CDR1 reads SGHRS; CDR2 reads YFSETQ. The DNA for the CDR3 is TGCGCCAGCAGCTTGGAGCAGGGAGGCTACGAGCAGTACTTC. Protein sequence: CASSLEQGGYEQYF. The variable domain in full, completed from reference TRBV5-1 and TRBJ2-7, reads KAGVTQTPRYLIKTRGQQVTLSCSPISGHRSVSWYQQTPGQGLQFLFEYFSETQRNKGNFPGRFSGRQFSNSRSEMNVSTLELGDSALYLCASSLEQGGYEQYFGPGTRLTVT.

This clonotype was seen a handful of times. The chain employs TRBV7-6 and TRBJ2-1, with TRBD1 matching over 7 bases. Trimming took 3 bases from V and 8 from J; bases not matched to a gene: 4. This CDR3 has 13 amino acids. Germline lookup yields CDR1 SGHVS and CDR2 FNYEAQ. The CDR3 region has the DNA TGTGCCAGCAGCTTGACAGGGATGGATGAGCAGTTCTTC. Its translation: CASSLTGMDEQFF.

This clonotype was counted ten times or more. As DNA, the CDR3 is TGTGCCAGCAGTTACCGCAGGTCTCTGTCGGTGACTGAAGCTTTCTTT. Translation gives CASSYRRSLSVTEAFF. The chain combines TRBV6-2 or TRBV6-3 with TRBJ1-1; D is unclear. The CDR3 consists of 16 residues. The germline V and J ends were trimmed by 2 bases and 5 bases, with 18 bases remaining between them. Germline V lookup: CDR1 MNHEY, CDR2 SVGEGT.

This clonotype was seen many times. The genes are TRBV2 and TRBJ2-1; tentatively, D is TRBD2 (7 bases). From germline, CDR1 is SNHLY and CDR2 FYNNEI. The V and J ends lost 7 bases and 0 bases respectively, with 13 bases between them. The CDR3 extends over 15 amino acids. The DNA for the CDR3 is TGTGCCAGCAAGGGGGGGGGGAGCTCCTACAATGAGCAGTTCTTC. Translated, it gives CASKGGGSSYNEQFF.

This chain connects TRBV5-1 to TRBJ2-7; 9 bases fit TRBD2. The CDR3 runs to 16 residues. Germline values: CDR1 SGHRS, CDR2 YFSETQ. The V and J ends lost 5 bases and 3 bases, in that order; junction bases with no gene match: 12. The CDR3 loop reads CASSRGGASGHYEQYF. CDR3 DNA: TGCGCCAGCAGTCGCGGGGGGGCTAGCGGGCACTACGAGCAGTACTTC.

This rearrangement joins TRBV6-4 to TRBJ2-3; D could derive from TRBD1 or TRBD2 (5 bases each). The CDR3 runs to 15 residues. V lost 3 bases and J 6 bases, leaving 16 bases between the germline ends. CDR1 MRHNA and CDR2 SNTAGT come from the germline V gene. Here the CDR3 reads CASSEDARGADTQYF. CDR3 bases: TGTGCCAGCAGTGAAGACGCAAGGGGAGCGGATACGCAGTATTTT.

This clonotype was recorded many times. The chain links TRBV6-1 to TRBJ1-2; D is perhaps TRBD1 (6 bases). This CDR3 region has 13 residues. CDR1 MNHNS and CDR2 SASEGT come from the germline V gene. The V and J ends lost 1 base and 8 bases respectively, with 11 bases between them. The CDR3 loop reads CASSEDRVGGYTF. As DNA, the CDR3 is TGTGCCAGCAGTGAAGACAGGGTGGGCGGCTACACCTTC.

The chain joins TRBV5-1 to TRBJ2-1, with D uncertain. Germline-derived CDR1 and CDR2 are SGHRS and YFSETQ. The CDR3 contains 12 residues. The germline V and J ends were trimmed by 2 bases and 12 bases, with 12 bases remaining between them. CDR3 protein: CASSFSGEVQFF. In DNA, the CDR3 is TGCGCCAGCAGCTTTTCTGGCGAGGTGCAGTTCTTC.

The V and J genes are TRBV10-1 and TRBJ2-2; no definite D call. This CDR3 is built from 13 residues. Between the trimmed V and J ends, which lost 2 bases and 4 bases, there was a span of 5 bases. Germline lookup yields CDR1 WNHNN and CDR2 SYGVQD (reference sequence). The CDR3 reads CASSETLTGELFF. The CDR3 DNA follows: TGCGCCAGCAGTGAGACACTCACCGGGGAGCTGTTTTTT.

The J gene is TRBJ2-6, the V gene TRBV18; D is unresolved. Germline values: CDR1 KGHSH, CDR2 LQKENI. The CDR3 consists of 15 residues. V was trimmed by 4 bases and J by 0 bases, leaving 7 bases between them. The CDR3 DNA sequence: TGTGCCAGCTCACGGGGTCTCTCTGGGGCCAACGTCCTGACTTTC. Translating gives CASSRGLSGANVLTF. The entire variable domain, with the rest obtained from reference TRBV18 and TRBJ2-6, is as follows: NAGVMQNPRHLVRRRGQEARLRCSPMKGHSHVYWYRQLPEEGLKFMVYLQKENIIDESGMPKERFSAEFPKEGPSILRIQQVVRGDSAAYFCASSRGLSGANVLTFGAGSRLTVL.

The sample holds many counts of this clonotype. This chain uses TRBV3-1 with TRBJ1-5; TRBD1 might be the D (5 bases). Per germline, CDR1 LGHDT and CDR2 YNNKEL (reference sequence). The length of the CDR3 is 15 residues. Trimming removed 0 bases at V and 5 bases at J, with 11 bases between. As DNA, the CDR3 is TGTGCCAGCAGCCAAGATACGGGGGGAGATCAGCCCCAGCATTTT. It yields the protein CASSQDTGGDQPQHF. Variable domain in full (rest from reference TRBV3-1 and TRBJ1-5): DTAVSQTPKYLVTQMGNDKSIKCEQNLGHDTMYWYKQDSKKFLKIMFSYNNKELIINETVPNRFSPKSPDKAHLNLHINSLELGDSAVYFCASSQDTGGDQPQHFGDGTRLSIL.

This clonotype was recorded many times. This chain links TRBV12-3 or TRBV12-4 with TRBJ1-5; no clear D. There are 14 residues in the CDR3. V lost 2 bases, J lost 6 bases, and 11 bases lay in between. Written as DNA, the CDR3 is TGTGCCAGCAGTTTAAAGGGCGTCGGTCAGCCCCAGCATTTT. It is translated as CASSLKGVGQPQHF.